This T cell receptor beta chain was captured in a study of T cells after yellow fever vaccination. MiXCR was run by TCRdb on the 5' RACE reads, yielding one entry per CDR3 protein. The repertoire holds 300,000 to 450,000 distinct CDR3 sequences, under 7.5% seen once, with 15% in the top ten. This clonotype occurred many times. The antigen is not known. The V end was cut by 1 base, the J end by 5 bases, with 6 bases between. Germline V gives CDR1 LGHNA, CDR2 YNFKEQ. This CDR3 spans 12 amino acids. The study, taken as a whole, reports: Clonotype sharing between CD4 and CD8 compartments was small. Contaminants from the bulk population, in the form of abundant clonotypes, could be found in FACS-sorted repertoires. Re-detected after boosting: most primary clones, almost 97% of CD4 and roughly 88% of CD8.

This TCR came from a man aged 25-40 years who received the YFV17D yellow fever vaccine. The V gene is TRBV4-2, the J gene TRBJ2-7, with a tentative D call TRBD1 (6 bases). The specimen was PBMCs, collected 5 days after the yellow fever booster vaccination. The CDR3 sequence is CASSQAGDEQYF. As DNA, the CDR3 is TGTGCCAGCAGCCAAGCAGGGGACGAGCAGTACTTC.